The clone carrying this TCR beta chain occurred once. Repertoires were generated with immunoSEQ multiplex PCR, while TCRdb's copy carries only in-frame clones and drops some. Of 45,000 to 50,000 clones detected, around 90% appear once; the ten largest clones hold over 15%. CDR1 is MNHEY and CDR2 is SMNVEV in the germline V gene (reference sequence). The CDR3 is 14 amino acids. With 2 bases clipped from V and 4 bases from J, the junction kept 2 bases outside the gene matches. The sample is drawn from a study of OX40 agonist ivuxolimab in advanced cancers. The material was CD4+ or CD8+ T cells sorted from blood, obtained in a trial of the OX40 agonist ivuxolimab. The chain uses TRBV27 and TRBJ2-1; the match to TRBD2 covers 7 bases. The clonotype originates from an adult with an advanced solid tumor such as melanoma, head and neck, liver or kidney cancer. CDR3: CASSLTSAYNEQFF. CDR3 sequence (DNA): TGTGCCAGCAGTTTAACTAGCGCTTACAATGAGCAGTTCTTC.